Listed below are T cell receptor beta chains from one sample, sequenced in a study of blood T cell repertoires in COVID-19. The protocol was immunoSEQ multiplex PCR, while the TCRdb copy is restricted to in-frame clones and leaves out a portion. This table has around 470,000 clones, roughly 88% appearing once. Specimen: PBMCs or T cells enriched from blood (not recorded which). These receptor sequences come from a man younger than 35 who had recovered from COVID-19. CDR3s include the opening cysteine and the closing phenylalanine or tryptophan. A D gene is named only where the DNA matches it firmly. Not every row has a clone size; where given, it reads once, few, many or a size class.

-,TRBV30,TRBJ1-6,-,CAWSPLSGVASPLHF,TGTGCCTGGAGTCCACTTTCCGGGGTAGCATCACCCCTCCACTTT
-,TRBV5-6,TRBJ2-5,-,CASSFLAPQETQYF,TGTGCCAGCAGCTTCCTAGCGCCCCAAGAGACCCAGTACTTC
TRBD1,TRBV19,TRBJ1-2,-,CASAGQGYGYTF,TGTGCCAGTGCCGGACAGGGCTATGGCTACACCTTC
-,TRBV3-1/TRBV3-2,TRBJ1-2,-,CASSPDRRLGYGYTF,TGTGCCAGCAGTCCCGACAGGCGCCTGGGCTATGGCTACACCTTC
TRBD1,TRBV6-1,TRBJ1-5,-,CASSERGQGYQPQHF,TGTGCCAGCAGTGAACGTGGACAGGGGTATCAGCCCCAGCATTTT
TRBD1,TRBV4-1,TRBJ1-2,-,CASSPDRGLIYGYTF,TGCGCCAGCAGTCCCGACAGGGGATTAATCTATGGCTACACCTTC
TRBD1,TRBV7-9,TRBJ1-1,-,CASSPRDSEGTEAFF,TGTGCCAGCAGCCCCAGGGACAGCGAGGGGACTGAAGCTTTCTTT
-,TRBV5-6,TRBJ1-2,-,CASRLDRPNYGYTF,TGTGCCAGCAGATTAGACAGGCCCAACTATGGCTACACCTTC
TRBD1,TRBV28,TRBJ1-6,-,CASTPGTGYSPLHF,TGTGCCAGCACCCCCGGGACAGGGTACTCACCCCTCCACTTT
-,TRBV5-5,TRBJ1-4,-,CASSAGRLNEKLFF,TGTGCCAGCAGCGCGGGGAGGCTGAATGAAAAACTGTTTTTT
TRBD2,TRBV29-1,TRBJ2-1,-,CSVGTGTSGSGEQFF,TGCAGCGTGGGGACCGGGACTAGCGGGAGTGGTGAGCAGTTCTTC
TRBD1,TRBV6-6,TRBJ1-1,-,CASRGQMNTEAFF,TGTGCCAGCCGGGGACAGATGAACACTGAAGCTTTCTTT
-,TRBV4-1,TRBJ2-7,-,CASSQQGLTYEQYF,TGCGCCAGCAGCCAACAGGGCTTGACCTACGAGCAGTACTTC
TRBD1,TRBV5-1,TRBJ1-1,-,CASSPGTEQGEAFF,TGCGCCAGCAGCCCTGGGACAGAGCAGGGTGAAGCTTTCTTT
-,TRBV12-3/TRBV12-4,TRBJ2-7,many,CASSGHSYEQYF,TGTGCCAGCAGTGGGCACAGCTACGAGCAGTACTTC
-,TRBV2,TRBJ2-1,-,CASSEEGGEQFF,TGTGCCAGCAGTGAAGAGGGGGGGGAGCAGTTCTTC
TRBD1,TRBV13,TRBJ1-1,-,CASSFNRGGTEAFF,TGTGCCAGCAGCTTTAACAGGGGGGGCACTGAAGCTTTCTTT
-,TRBV10-3,TRBJ2-7,-,CAIRAGEREQYF,TGTGCCATCAGAGCAGGGGAGCGCGAGCAGTACTTC
-,TRBV27,TRBJ2-7,few,CASSLSTGPSYEQYF,TGTGCCAGCAGTTTATCGACAGGCCCCTCCTACGAGCAGTACTTC
TRBD2,TRBV19,TRBJ2-7,-,CASSIGGQSGGAYEQYF,TGTGCCAGTAGTATAGGAGGTCAAAGCGGGGGAGCCTACGAGCAGTACTTC
TRBD1,TRBV9,TRBJ2-5,-,CASSADRGWEETQYF,TGTGCCAGCAGCGCCGACAGGGGTTGGGAAGAGACCCAGTACTTC
TRBD2,TRBV27,TRBJ2-5,-,CASSAIAGGGETQYF,TGTGCCAGCAGTGCCATAGCGGGAGGGGGGGAGACCCAGTACTTC
-,TRBV6-6,TRBJ2-5,-,CASSLLGILRGGEGTQYF,TGTGCCAGCAGTCTTTTGGGGATTCTAAGGGGAGGTGAAGGGACCCAGTACTTC
-,TRBV7-2,TRBJ2-2,-,CASSLVLFETGELFF,TGTGCCAGCAGCTTAGTTCTATTCGAGACCGGGGAGCTGTTTTTT
-,TRBV28,TRBJ2-1,-,CASTGYNEQFF,TGTGCCAGCACGGGGTACAATGAGCAGTTCTTC
TRBD1,TRBV2,TRBJ2-3,-,CASRFPGQGVDTQYF,TGTGCCAGCAGATTTCCGGGACAGGGGGTGGATACGCAGTATTTT
-,TRBV7-9,TRBJ2-7,-,CASSSPNSYEQYF,TGTGCCAGCAGCTCGCCGAACAGCTACGAGCAGTACTTC
-,TRBV7-7,TRBJ1-6,-,CASSLEQGSSYNSPLHF,TGTGCCAGCAGCTTAGAGCAGGGTAGCTCCTATAATTCACCCCTCCACTTT
TRBD2,TRBV18,TRBJ2-7,-,CASSPDREDEQYF,TGTGCCAGCTCACCCGATCGGGAGGACGAGCAGTACTTC
TRBD2,TRBV7-9,TRBJ2-3,-,CAGMSLAGGTDTQYF,TGTGCCGGGATGTCGCTAGCGGGGGGGACAGATACGCAGTATTTT
TRBD2,TRBV2,TRBJ2-2,once,CASSPPGLAFGELFF,TGTGCCAGCAGCCCCCCGGGACTAGCTTTCGGGGAGCTGTTTTTT
-,TRBV7-8,TRBJ1-1,-,CASSPHGVEGAFF,TGTGCCAGCAGCCCCCACGGGGTGGAAGGAGCTTTCTTT
TRBD1,TRBV5-6,TRBJ1-6,-,CASSFRQGGKSPLHF,TGTGCCAGCAGCTTCAGACAGGGGGGAAAATCACCCCTCCACTTT
-,TRBV4-1,TRBJ1-2,-,CASSQDRENYGYTF,TGCGCCAGCAGCCAAGACCGGGAGAATTATGGCTACACCTTC
TRBD1,TRBV4-1,TRBJ1-2,-,CASSQEPGEQGAYGYTF,TGCGCCAGCAGCCAAGAACCGGGAGAACAGGGGGCATATGGCTACACCTTC
-,TRBV28,TRBJ2-3,-,CASSPVDRTLGDTQYF,TGTGCCAGCAGCCCTGTCGACAGAACACTGGGGGATACGCAGTATTTT
-,TRBV19,TRBJ1-2,-,CASSLVWTASHGYTF,TGTGCCAGTAGTTTAGTCTGGACAGCCTCCCATGGCTACACCTTC
TRBD1,TRBV28,TRBJ1-2,-,CASSPTGFAYGYTF,TGTGCCAGCAGCCCGACAGGGTTCGCCTATGGCTACACCTTC
TRBD1,TRBV29-1,TRBJ1-4,-,CSGGQGRGEKLFF,TGCAGCGGGGGACAGGGACGTGGCGAAAAACTGTTTTTT
TRBD1,TRBV3-1/TRBV3-2,TRBJ1-2,-,CASSQEGTGNGYTF,TGTGCCAGCAGCCAAGAAGGGACAGGGAATGGCTACACCTTC
-,TRBV27,TRBJ2-7,-,CASAGLASEQYF,TGTGCCAGCGCTGGGCTAGCGTCTGAGCAGTACTTC
TRBD1,TRBV3-1/TRBV3-2,TRBJ1-1,-,CASSQSGGDEAFF,TGTGCCAGCAGCCAATCAGGGGGCGATGAAGCTTTCTTT
TRBD2,TRBV6-1,TRBJ2-7,-,CASSEFVGGGTYEQYF,TGTGCCAGCAGTGAATTTGTCGGGGGGGGGACCTACGAGCAGTACTTC
-,TRBV2,TRBJ1-5,-,CASSEGYGGHQPQHF,TGTGCCAGCAGTGAGGGGTACGGGGGGCATCAGCCCCAGCATTTT
-,TRBV15,TRBJ2-1,-,CATSIWGDLYNEQFF,TGTGCCACCAGCATCTGGGGGGATCTCTACAATGAGCAGTTCTTC
-,TRBV7-9,TRBJ2-7,-,CASSLSAGRYEQYF,TGTGCCAGCAGCTTAAGTGCAGGGCGCTACGAGCAGTACTTC
TRBD1,TRBV11-3,TRBJ2-7,once,CASSFRGRAEQYF,TGTGCCAGCAGCTTCAGGGGGCGGGCCGAGCAGTACTTC
-,TRBV15,TRBJ1-1,-,CATSSDSWNTEAFF,TGTGCCACCAGCAGCGACAGTTGGAACACTGAAGCTTTCTTT
-,TRBV27,TRBJ2-7,-,CASSASGGGHTYEQYF,TGTGCCAGCAGTGCTAGCGGTGGGGGACACACCTACGAGCAGTACTTC
-,TRBV2,TRBJ1-2,-,CASGTRGTYGYTF,TGTGCCTCGGGGACGAGGGGGACCTATGGCTACACCTTC
-,TRBV6-1,TRBJ1-4,few,CASSEVTVHEKLFF,TGTGCCAGCAGTGAAGTAACAGTCCATGAAAAACTGTTTTTT
-,TRBV2,TRBJ2-4,-,CASRSRQGWDIQYF,TGTGCCAGCAGGAGTCGTCAGGGTTGGGACATTCAGTACTTC
-,TRBV5-1,TRBJ2-5,-,CASSLGGPRETQYF,TGCGCCAGCAGCTTGGGAGGGCCCCGAGAGACCCAGTACTTC
TRBD2,TRBV10-3,TRBJ2-1,-,CAISREEASGERRLF,TGTGCCATCAGCAGGGAGGAGGCTAGCGGGGAAAGACGGCTCTTC
-,TRBV12-3/TRBV12-4,TRBJ1-2,-,CASSLGGSGYTF,TGTGCCAGCAGTTTGGGAGGGTCCGGCTACACCTTC
-,TRBV11-2,TRBJ1-1,-,CASSRSLRVAEAFF,TGTGCCAGCAGCCGCAGTCTCAGGGTCGCTGAAGCTTTCTTT
TRBD1,TRBV9,TRBJ2-2,-,CASSPRDRGRGAGELFF,TGTGCCAGCAGCCCCCGGGACAGGGGCCGCGGGGCCGGGGAGCTGTTTTTT